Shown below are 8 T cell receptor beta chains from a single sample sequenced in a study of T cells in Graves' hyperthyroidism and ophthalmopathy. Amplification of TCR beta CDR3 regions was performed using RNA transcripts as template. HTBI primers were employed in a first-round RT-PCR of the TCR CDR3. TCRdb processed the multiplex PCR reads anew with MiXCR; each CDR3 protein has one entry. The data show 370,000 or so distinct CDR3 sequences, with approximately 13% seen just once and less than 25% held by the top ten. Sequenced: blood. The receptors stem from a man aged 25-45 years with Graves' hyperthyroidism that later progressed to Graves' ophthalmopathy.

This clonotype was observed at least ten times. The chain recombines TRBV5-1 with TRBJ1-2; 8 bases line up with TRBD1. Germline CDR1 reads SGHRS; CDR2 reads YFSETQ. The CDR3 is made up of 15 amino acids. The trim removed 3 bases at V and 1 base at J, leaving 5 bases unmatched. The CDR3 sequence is CASSSGQGGNYGYTF. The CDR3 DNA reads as TGCGCCAGCAGCTCCGGACAGGGTGGTAACTATGGCTACACCTTC.

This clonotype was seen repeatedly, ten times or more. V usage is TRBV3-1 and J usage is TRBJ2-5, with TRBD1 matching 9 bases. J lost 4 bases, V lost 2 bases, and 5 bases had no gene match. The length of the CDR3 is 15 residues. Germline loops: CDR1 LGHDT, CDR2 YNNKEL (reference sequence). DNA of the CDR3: TGTGCCAGCAGCCAACCGGGACAGGGAAGAGAGACCCAGTACTTC. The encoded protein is CASSQPGQGRETQYF.

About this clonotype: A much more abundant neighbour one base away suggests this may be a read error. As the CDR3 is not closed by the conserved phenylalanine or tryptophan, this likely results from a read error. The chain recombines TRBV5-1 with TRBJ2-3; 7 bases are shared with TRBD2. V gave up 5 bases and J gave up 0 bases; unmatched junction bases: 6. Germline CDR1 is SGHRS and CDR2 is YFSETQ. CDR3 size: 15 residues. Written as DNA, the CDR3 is TGCGCCAGCAGTGGCGGGGGTGTTAGCACAGATACGCAGTATCTT. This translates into CASSGGGVSTDTQYL.

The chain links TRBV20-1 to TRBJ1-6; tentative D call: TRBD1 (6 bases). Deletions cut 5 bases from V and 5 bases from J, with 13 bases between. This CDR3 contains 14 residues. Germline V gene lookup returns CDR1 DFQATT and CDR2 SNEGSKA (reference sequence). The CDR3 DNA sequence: TGCAGTGCTGTAGTAGGGACACATAATTCACCCCTCCACTTT. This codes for CSAVVGTHNSPLHF.

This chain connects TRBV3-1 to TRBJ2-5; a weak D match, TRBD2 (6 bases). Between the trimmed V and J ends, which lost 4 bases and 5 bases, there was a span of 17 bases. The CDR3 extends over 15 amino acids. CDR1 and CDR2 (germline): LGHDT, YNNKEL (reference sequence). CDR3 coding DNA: TGTGCCAGCAGCCCGGGGGAAACTGGGGTTGAGACCCAGTACTTC. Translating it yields CASSPGETGVETQYF.

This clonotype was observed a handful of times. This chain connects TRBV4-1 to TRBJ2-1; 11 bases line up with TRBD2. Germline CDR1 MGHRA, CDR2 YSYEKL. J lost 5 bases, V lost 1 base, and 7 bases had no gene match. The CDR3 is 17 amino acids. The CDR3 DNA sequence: TGCGCCAGCAGCCAAGGGGTTAGCGGGGGGGCCCACAATGAGCAGTTCTTC. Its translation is CASSQGVSGGAHNEQFF.

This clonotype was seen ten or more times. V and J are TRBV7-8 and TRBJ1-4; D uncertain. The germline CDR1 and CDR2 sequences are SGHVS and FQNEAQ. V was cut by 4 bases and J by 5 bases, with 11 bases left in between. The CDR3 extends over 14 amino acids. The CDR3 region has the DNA TGTGCCAGCAGCTCCCCGGGCTTCAATGAAAAACTGTTTTTT. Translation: CASSSPGFNEKLFF.

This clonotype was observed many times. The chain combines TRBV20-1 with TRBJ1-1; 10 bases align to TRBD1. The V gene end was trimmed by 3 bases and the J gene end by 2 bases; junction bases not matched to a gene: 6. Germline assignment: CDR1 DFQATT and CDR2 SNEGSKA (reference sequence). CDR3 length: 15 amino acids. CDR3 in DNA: TGCAGTGCTAGGGACCGGGACAGGGGAAACACTGAAGCTTTCTTT. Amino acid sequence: CSARDRDRGNTEAFF.